These 32 T cell receptor beta chains were all obtained from the same sample, sequenced in a study of blood T cells in healthy people across ages. For the second PCR, which ran for roughly 6 to 12 cycles, a sample-barcoded 5' primer and a J-beta primer mix were used. TCRdb reprocessed the 5' RACE reads via MiXCR and lists one record per CDR3 protein. The sample carries 1.8 million or so distinct CDR3 sequences, around 40% recorded once. The sample was blood. The receptors stem from a human donor in good health.

This chain links TRBV2 with TRBJ2-7; TRBD1 or TRBD2 may be the D gene (5 bases each). CDR3 size: 18 residues. Trimming removed 2 bases from V and 3 bases from J, with 23 bases in between. Germline V gene lookup returns CDR1 SNHLY and CDR2 FYNNEI. CDR3 loop: CASSERPLSDSGYYEQYF. The CDR3 DNA sequence: TGTGCCAGCAGTGAACGGCCTCTGTCTGACAGCGGATACTACGAGCAGTACTTC. Full variable domain (remainder filled in from reference TRBV2 and TRBJ2-7): EPEVTQTPSHQVTQMGQEVILRCVPISNHLYFYWYRQILGQKVEFLVSFYNNEISEKSEIFDDQFSVERPDGSNFTLKIRSTKLEDSAMYFCASSERPLSDSGYYEQYFGPGTRLTVT.

The chain employs TRBV20-1 and TRBJ1-6; D call uncertain. CDR3 length: 14 amino acids. V lost 2 bases, J lost 7 bases, and 12 bases lay in between. CDR1 DFQATT and CDR2 SNEGSKA come from the germline V gene (reference sequence). CDR3 sequence reads: CSARPGPWNSPLHF. CDR3 in DNA: TGCAGTGCTAGACCTGGGCCATGGAATTCACCCCTCCACTTT.

This clonotype was picked up a small number of times. V and J are TRBV13 and TRBJ2-5, with 9 bases matching TRBD2. CDR3 length: 17 residues. With V trimmed by 2 bases and J by 1 base, 8 bases remained unmatched. Looked up from germline, CDR1 is PRHDT and CDR2 is FYEKMQ (reference sequence). CDR3: CASSLKGSSGAQETQYF. CDR3 DNA: TGTGCCAGCAGCTTAAAGGGGTCTAGCGGGGCCCAAGAGACCCAGTACTTC.

This clonotype was recorded once. This clone may be a read error of a much larger clone one base away. The gene calls are TRBV7-9 and TRBJ1-5; D unclear. Trimming stripped 0 bases from V and 0 bases from J, with 6 bases between. The CDR3 spans 15 residues. Germline loops: CDR1 SEHNR, CDR2 FQNEAQ (reference sequence). CDR3 amino acids: CASSLAQHSNQPQHF. The CDR3 DNA sequence: TGTGCCAGCAGCTTAGCACAGCATAGCAATCAGCCCCAGCATTTT.

This sequence joins TRBV6-4 and TRBJ2-1; D call uncertain. V was pared by 5 bases and J by 6 bases, with 5 bases between. Germline-derived CDR1 and CDR2 are MRHNA and SNTAGT. This CDR3 has 11 residues. CDR3 sequence: CASSMGNEQFF. DNA of the CDR3: TGTGCCAGCAGTATGGGCAATGAGCAGTTCTTC.

This clonotype occurred once. The chain couples TRBV15 to TRBJ1-5; unclear D gene. V lost 0 bases and J lost 6, with 12 bases in between. CDR1 LNHNV and CDR2 YYDKDF come from the germline V gene (reference sequence). This CDR3 region has 15 residues. The CDR3 DNA reads TGTGCCACCAGCAGAGACCGGGAGGTGGGTCAGCCCCAGCATTTT. Protein: CATSRDREVGQPQHF.

The V call is TRBV5-1, the J call TRBJ2-4; 8 nucleotides align to TRBD1. The J segment lost 15 bases and the V segment lost 0 bases, leaving 5 bases of the junction unmatched. The CDR3 totals 12 residues. The germline gives CDR1 SGHRS, CDR2 YFSETQ. The CDR3 bases are TGCGCCAGCAGCTTGGAGGGACAGGTTCGGTACTTC. It yields the protein CASSLEGQVRYF.

V gene TRBV12-3 or TRBV12-4 combines with J gene TRBJ1-5; no definite D call. This CDR3 has 13 residues. V shed 6 bases and J shed 2 bases, with 8 bases lying between them. The CDR3 region has the DNA TGTGCCAGCAGGCTCATCCGCAATCAGCCCCAGCATTTT. Protein sequence: CASRLIRNQPQHF.

This clonotype was counted only a few times. The chain has TRBV11-1 and TRBJ2-1, with TRBD2 matching 9 bases. The DNA end is a closer match to TRBJ2-7, so the J assignment may be wrong. The CDR3 contains 16 residues. Per germline, CDR1 SGHAT and CDR2 FQDESV (reference sequence). The CDR3 sequence is CASSLAAGGPYNEQYF. The CDR3 nucleotides are TGTGCCAGCAGCTTAGCGGCGGGGGGGCCTTACAATGAGCAGTACTTC.

The chain joins TRBV4-3 to TRBJ2-3; D is ambiguous. The V and J ends lost 3 bases and 7 bases respectively, with 11 bases between them. The germline CDR1 and CDR2 sequences are LGHNA and YSLEER. The CDR3 extends over 13 amino acids. The CDR3 nucleotides read TGCGCCAGCAGCCAGCTCAGGTTCAATACGCAGTATTTT. Translation gives CASSQLRFNTQYF.

Notes on this clonotype: Compared with germline, one end of the junction differs, possibly owing to a read error. The V call is TRBV6-5, the J call TRBJ1-1; D possibly corresponds to TRBD1 (6 bases). The CDR3 is 16 residues long. Germline V gene data show CDR1 as MNHEY and CDR2 as SVGAGI. The CDR3 is CVSSPPQGEAGTEAFF. The CDR3 DNA is TGTGTCAGCAGCCCCCCACAGGGCGAGGCGGGCACTGAAGCTTTCTTT.

This rearrangement joins TRBV6-2 or TRBV6-3 to TRBJ2-1, with a weak D call TRBD2 (5 bases). Trimming removed 5 bases from V and 11 bases from J, with 16 bases in between. The V gene's germline CDR1 is MNHEY and CDR2 SVGEGT. There are 13 residues in the CDR3. The CDR3 loop reads CASSQPLEGKQFF. The CDR3 coding sequence is TGTGCCAGCAGTCAGCCCCTTGAGGGTAAGCAGTTCTTC.

The chain has TRBV14 and TRBJ2-1; D unclear. CDR1 is SGHDN and CDR2 is FVKESK in the germline V gene. This CDR3 comprises 11 residues. The V and J ends lost 2 bases and 8 bases respectively, with 4 bases between them. In DNA, the CDR3 is TGTGCCAGCAGCCAAATCCATGAGCAGTTCTTC. Its protein is CASSQIHEQFF.

This clonotype showed up just once. The V and J genes are TRBV4-1 and TRBJ1-1; D remains ambiguous. CDR1 and CDR2 (germline): MGHRA, YSYEKL. Trimming took 2 bases from V and 4 from J, leaving 14 bases between them. The CDR3 runs to 15 residues. The CDR3 loop is CASSQSVWSATEAFF. DNA for the CDR3: TGCGCCAGCAGCCAAAGTGTGTGGTCGGCCACTGAAGCTTTCTTT.

This clonotype turned up a few times. The chain couples TRBV7-2 to TRBJ2-1; D uncertain. From germline, CDR1 is SGHTA and CDR2 FQGNSA. With 3 bases removed from V and 6 bases from J, the gap between germline ends came to 9 bases. CDR3 size: 13 residues. The CDR3 DNA reads TGTGCCAGCAGCTTTACTACTCTCAATGAGCAGTTCTTC. As protein: CASSFTTLNEQFF.

The CDR3 protein is CSARGSTSGAYEQYF. The CDR3, as DNA: TGCAGTGCTAGAGGAAGTACTAGCGGGGCCTACGAGCAGTACTTC. V usage is TRBV20-1 and J usage is TRBJ2-7; 10 bases agree with TRBD2. Germline values: CDR1 DFQATT, CDR2 SNEGSKA (reference sequence). Germline trimming cut 1 base from V and 2 bases from J; bases unmatched to any gene: 5. The CDR3 covers 15 residues.

The chain has TRBV20-1 and TRBJ2-1; 14 bases match TRBD2. The CDR3 extends over 17 amino acids. Per the germline V gene, CDR1 is DFQATT and CDR2 is SNEGSKA (reference sequence). Trimming cost V 1 base and J 6 bases; bases outside gene matches: 8. The CDR3, as DNA: TGCAGTGCTAGAGGGACTAGCGGGGGGCGAGAATCCAATGAGCAGTTCTTC. Translated: CSARGTSGGRESNEQFF.

CDR3 DNA sequence: TGTGCCAGCAGGGGGACAGGGGCGTTTTTTGGCTATGGCTACACCTTC. Amino acid sequence: CASRGTGAFFGYGYTF. The gene calls are TRBV28 and TRBJ1-2; 10 positions agree with TRBD1. Trimming removed 6 bases from V and 4 bases from J; junction bases left unmatched: 11. There are 16 residues in the CDR3. The germline gives CDR1 MDHEN, CDR2 SYDVKM.

Many counts were recorded for this clonotype. The J gene is TRBJ2-5, the V gene TRBV7-3, with D perhaps TRBD1 (6 bases). V lost 5 bases, J lost 0 bases, and 7 bases lay in between. The CDR3 has 13 amino acids. CDR1 is SGHTA, CDR2 FQGTGA, per germline. The CDR3 spells CASSRDNQETQYF. In nucleotides, the CDR3 is TGTGCCAGCAGCCGGGACAACCAAGAGACCCAGTACTTC.

The V and J genes are TRBV24-1 and TRBJ2-1; no clear D gene. Germline V lookup: CDR1 KGHDR, CDR2 SFDVKD. Trimming left V 3 bases short and J 9 bases short, with 8 bases between. This CDR3 spans 12 amino acids. DNA of the CDR3: TGTGCCACCAGTGATCCGGGTTCTGAGCAGTTCTTC. Translated: CATSDPGSEQFF.

The V call is TRBV18, the J call TRBJ1-5; no clear D. In germline, CDR1 is KGHSH, CDR2 LQKENI. With 6 bases removed from V and 6 bases from J, the gap between germline ends came to 21 bases. This CDR3 has 16 residues. The CDR3 DNA is TGTGCCAGCTCCGTGCTGGCGGCCAGAACGGGTCAGCCCCAGCATTTT. Residues: CASSVLAARTGQPQHF.

This clonotype was counted between two and nine times. The V gene is TRBV9, the J gene TRBJ2-7; D unclear. The CDR3 is 13 residues long. From germline, CDR1 is SGDLS and CDR2 YYNGEE. The ends were cut back, 0 bases at V and 5 bases at J, with 9 bases in the middle. The CDR3 nucleotides are TGTGCCAGCAGCGTAGGGCTAAGGGACGAGCAGTACTTC. Protein product: CASSVGLRDEQYF.

The rearrangement links TRBV10-3 to TRBJ1-2; D may be TRBD1 (5 bases). In germline, CDR1 is ENHRY, CDR2 SYGVKD. V gave up 3 bases and J gave up 0 bases, with 14 bases separating them. This CDR3 is built from 16 residues. The CDR3 DNA is TGTGCCATCAGTGACCCGGGACGGCACACTAACTATGGCTACACCTTC. Amino acid sequence: CAISDPGRHTNYGYTF.

The gene calls are TRBV7-9 and TRBJ1-2; no firm D call. V shed 2 bases and J shed 0 bases, with 7 bases lying between them. Germline loops: CDR1 SEHNR, CDR2 FQNEAQ (reference sequence). The CDR3 loop spans 14 amino acids. CDR3 protein: CASSLPIANYGYTF. CDR3 nucleotide sequence: TGTGCCAGCAGCTTACCGATCGCTAACTATGGCTACACCTTC.

The V and J genes are TRBV28 and TRBJ1-2; 10 bases match TRBD1. Germline V lookup: CDR1 MDHEN, CDR2 SYDVKM. The CDR3 extends over 13 amino acids. Trimming at V came to 7 bases and at J to 4 bases, leaving 3 bases not matched to a gene. CDR3 loop: CASKTGGLYGYTF. The CDR3 nucleotides are TGTGCCAGCAAGACAGGGGGCCTCTATGGCTACACCTTC.

This clonotype has more than one count but fewer than ten. The CDR3 region is CSARGTAANSPLHF. DNA for the CDR3: TGCAGTGCTAGGGGGACAGCCGCGAATTCACCCCTCCACTTT. V and J are TRBV20-1 and TRBJ1-6, with 7 positions matching TRBD1. Germline lookup yields CDR1 DFQATT and CDR2 SNEGSKA (reference sequence). The CDR3 covers 14 residues. V was pared by 3 bases and J by 7 bases, with 6 bases of the junction left unmatched.

This rearrangement joins TRBV7-2 to TRBJ2-7; the match to TRBD1 covers 10 bases. In germline, CDR1 is SGHTA, CDR2 FQGNSA. With 4 bases clipped from V and 7 bases from J, the junction kept 7 bases outside the gene matches. This CDR3 comprises 14 residues. For the CDR3, the DNA is TGTGCCAGCAGCTCAAGGGGACAGGGGAATGAGCAGTACTTC. Translating gives CASSSRGQGNEQYF.

This clonotype was counted between two and nine times. The genes are TRBV20-1 and TRBJ2-7; either TRBD1 or TRBD2 may supply D (6 bases each). CDR3 length: 15 residues. V shed 3 bases and J shed 3 bases, with 18 bases lying between them. Germline lookup yields CDR1 DFQATT and CDR2 SNEGSKA (reference sequence). CDR3: CSARNGGDPLYEQYF. CDR3 nucleotides: TGCAGTGCTAGGAACGGGGGCGATCCCCTCTACGAGCAGTACTTC.

This rearrangement joins TRBV7-2 to TRBJ2-6, with TRBD1 matching 8 bases. CDR3 length: 19 amino acids. V was pared by 6 bases and J by 1 base, with 14 bases of the junction left unmatched. The V gene's germline CDR1 is SGHTA and CDR2 FQGNSA. The CDR3 DNA follows: TGTGCCAGCAGAAGACGGACAGGGCGCGTCTCGTCTGGGGCCAACGTCCTGACTTTC. Translated, it gives CASRRRTGRVSSGANVLTF.

J is TRBJ2-1 and V is TRBV2; 13 bases match TRBD2. With V trimmed by 7 bases and J by 8 bases, 8 bases remained unmatched. Germline assignment: CDR1 SNHLY and CDR2 FYNNEI. CDR3 length: 15 amino acids. DNA of the CDR3: TGTGCCAGCACGCTACTAGCGGGGGGGCGGGATGAGCAGTTCTTC. Protein sequence: CASTLLAGGRDEQFF.

This clonotype was detected ten times or more. J is TRBJ1-2 and V is TRBV7-2; perhaps TRBD1 as D (5 bases). Looked up from germline, CDR1 is SGHTA and CDR2 is FQGNSA. V was cut by 1 base and J by 3 bases, with 12 bases left in between. This CDR3 comprises 15 residues. The CDR3 nucleotides are TGTGCCAGCAGCTTAGAATTCAGGGCATACTATGGCTACACCTTC. Translating gives CASSLEFRAYYGYTF.

The gene calls are TRBV6-2 or TRBV6-3 and TRBJ2-7; 7 bases are shared with TRBD2. Germline V gene sequence: CDR1 MNHEY, CDR2 SVGEGT. The CDR3 consists of 16 residues. Losses at the gene ends were 0 bases for V and 2 bases for J; bases not matched to a gene: 7. The CDR3, as DNA: TGTGCCAGCAGTTACTCCGACCTAGCGGTTCCCTACGAGCAGTACTTC. It yields the protein CASSYSDLAVPYEQYF.